The clone carrying this T cell receptor beta chain was observed a handful of times. No antigen is known for it. The data were taken from a study of graft-versus-host responses after intestinal transplantation. Study as a whole: Multivisceral, liver-intestinal, or isolated intestinal transplants were performed in recipients. Anti-thymocyte globulin induction was given to all recipients, followed by tacrolimus and steroids for 2 to 3 years.

Study results and caveats: Recipient-marrow GvH clones were detected, some having first appeared in ileum or blood. Allografts from individuals with graft-donor T cell macrochimerism displayed high graft-versus-host to host-versus-graft clonal ratios.

The CDR3 extends over 14 amino acids. CDR1 and CDR2 (germline): LNHDA, SQIVND (reference sequence). Trimming took 3 bases from V and 3 from J, leaving 12 bases between them. TCRdb's copy holds only in-frame clones and misses some; the assay was immunoSEQ multiplex PCR. In the table there are more than 15,000 clones, around nine tenths of which are singletons. The rearrangement links TRBV19 to TRBJ2-7; no clear D gene. The TCR comes from a human patient who received an intestinal transplant, so some T cells may come from the graft donor. The source was bone marrow, collected around 130 days after transplant. CDR3 sequence reads: CASSIEPWNYEQYF. DNA of the CDR3: TGTGCCAGTAGTATCGAACCCTGGAACTACGAGCAGTACTTC.